This is a list of T cell receptor beta chains from one sample in a study of identical twins. One entry per CDR3 protein, called by TCRdb with MiXCR from the 5' RACE reads. The sample has 200,000 to 250,000 distinct CDR3 sequences, about 7% seen once; the top ten hold approximately 3.6%. The same data also went into a second study, on yellow fever vaccine responses in identical twins.

Sequencing used memory (CD45RO+) T cells sorted from blood. The receptor set was obtained from a young woman in good health. CDR3s include the opening cysteine and the closing phenylalanine or tryptophan. A D gene is named only where the DNA matches it firmly. Part of the rows lack a size; the others show once, few, many or a class for expanded clones.

size	J	V	D	CDR3	DNA
many	TRBJ1-4	TRBV28	-	CASSKPGFAEKLFF	TGTGCCAGCAGTAAGCCAGGGTTCGCTGAAAAACTGTTTTTT
many	TRBJ2-5	TRBV20-1	-	CSPGTQYF	TGCAGTCCGGGGACCCAGTACTTC
many	TRBJ2-3	TRBV5-1	-	CASSLQGVTQYF	TGCGCCAGCAGCCTGCAGGGAGTTACGCAGTATTTT
few	TRBJ2-7	TRBV5-1	TRBD1	CASSLAFSGTGVGHEQYF	TGCGCCAGCAGCTTGGCCTTTTCCGGGACAGGGGTTGGCCACGAGCAGTACTTC
many	TRBJ2-4	TRBV20-1	-	CSARGRSKNIQYF	TGCAGTGCTAGGGGACGATCCAAAAACATTCAGTACTTC
many	TRBJ2-3	TRBV7-9	-	CASSLAGTATDTQYF	TGTGCCAGCAGCTTAGCAGGGACTGCCACAGATACGCAGTATTTT
-	TRBJ2-1	TRBV6-2/TRBV6-3	TRBD2	CASSYPSDGLAGGSYNEQFF	TGTGCCAGCAGTTACCCCAGCGATGGACTAGCGGGGGGCTCCTACAATGAGCAGTTCTTC
few	TRBJ2-3	TRBV5-6	TRBD2	CASYTSGGPHTQYF	TGTGCCAGCTATACTAGCGGGGGGCCCCATACGCAGTATTTT
-	TRBJ2-1	TRBV2	TRBD2	CATSPGLAGRRGSYNEQFF	TGTGCCACTTCTCCGGGACTAGCGGGCCGGAGGGGCTCCTACAATGAGCAGTTCTTC
few	TRBJ1-2	TRBV10-1	-	CASSPDRSYGYTF	TGCGCCAGCAGTCCCGACAGGTCCTATGGCTACACCTTC
few	TRBJ1-2	TRBV7-2	-	CASSRKGRQGDGYTF	TGTGCCAGCAGCAGAAAAGGGAGGCAGGGTGATGGCTACACCTTC
many	TRBJ2-1	TRBV5-1	TRBD2	CASSPQYSGTPYEQFF	TGCGCCAGCAGCCCCCAATATAGCGGGACCCCCTATGAGCAGTTCTTC
few	TRBJ2-5	TRBV4-1	-	CASSQGYGGAETQYF	TGCGCCAGCAGCCAAGGTTACGGCGGGGCAGAGACCCAGTACTTC
many	TRBJ2-2	TRBV6-1	TRBD1	CASTLRDRYTGELFF	TGTGCCAGCACCCTAAGGGACAGATACACCGGGGAGCTGTTTTTT
many	TRBJ1-1	TRBV5-1	-	CASSLTGYATEAFF	TGCGCCAGCAGCTTGACAGGGTACGCCACTGAAGCTTTCTTT
many	TRBJ2-1	TRBV28	-	CASGTGISYNEQFF	TGTGCCAGCGGCACCGGGATCTCCTACAATGAGCAGTTCTTC
few	TRBJ2-1	TRBV11-3	TRBD2	CASSSYSGGIYNEQFF	TGTGCCAGCAGCTCTTATAGCGGGGGAATCTACAATGAGCAGTTCTTC
many	TRBJ2-7	TRBV5-1	TRBD1	CASEVGQGAYEQYF	TGCGCCAGCGAAGTCGGACAGGGGGCTTACGAGCAGTACTTC
many	TRBJ1-1	TRBV5-1	-	CASSLVTGTNTEAFF	TGCGCCAGCAGCTTGGTTACAGGGACGAACACTGAAGCTTTCTTT
many	TRBJ2-1	TRBV9	TRBD2	CASSVVSSGVNEQFF	TGTGCCAGCAGCGTAGTGTCTAGCGGGGTAAATGAGCAGTTCTTC
many	TRBJ1-3	TRBV28	-	CASSLFQDSGNTIYF	TGTGCCAGCAGTTTATTCCAGGACTCTGGAAACACCATATATTTT
many	TRBJ1-3	TRBV9	-	CASSATVSGNTIYF	TGTGCCAGCAGCGCGACAGTCTCTGGAAACACCATATATTTT
few	TRBJ2-2	TRBV12-3/TRBV12-4	TRBD2	CASSHKFSFPSGRHGELFF	TGTGCCAGCAGTCACAAATTTAGCTTTCCTAGCGGGAGGCACGGGGAGCTGTTTTTT
many	TRBJ1-2	TRBV5-1	TRBD1	CASSQGDGPPLDGYTF	TGCGCCAGCAGCCAGGGGGACGGTCCCCCGCTTGATGGCTACACCTTC
-	TRBJ1-5	TRBV28	-	CASSLRGAAGNQPQHF	TGTGCCAGCAGTTTACGGGGGGCTGCTGGCAATCAGCCCCAGCATTTT
-	TRBJ2-5	TRBV3-1	-	CASSHQGLRLQETQYF	TGTGCCAGCAGCCACCAGGGGCTCCGGCTTCAAGAGACCCAGTACTTC
many	TRBJ1-1	TRBV5-1	-	CASSLIPLDSEAFF	TGCGCCAGCAGCTTGATACCCCTCGACAGCGAAGCTTTCTTT
-	TRBJ2-3	TRBV5-5	TRBD2	CASSLVRGGGTDTQYF	TGTGCCAGCAGCTTAGTGCGGGGGGGAGGGACAGATACGCAGTATTTT
few	TRBJ1-6	TRBV7-2	-	CASSGQNNLNSPLHF	TGTGCCAGCAGCGGGCAGAATAATTTAAATTCACCCCTCCACTTT
many	TRBJ2-1	TRBV7-2	-	CASSLAGVLNEQFF	TGTGCCAGCAGCTTAGCGGGAGTATTGAATGAGCAGTTCTTC
many	TRBJ2-3	TRBV5-1	-	CASSLEPGLNTDTQYF	TGCGCCAGCAGCTTGGAACCGGGACTTAACACAGATACGCAGTATTTT
many	TRBJ2-1	TRBV29-1	TRBD2	CSAPQAGGGVLQFF	TGCAGCGCCCCTCAAGCGGGAGGTGGGGTGTTGCAGTTCTTC
-	TRBJ2-7	TRBV14	-	CASSQVRSYEQYF	TGTGCCAGCAGCCAAGTACGGAGCTACGAGCAGTACTTC
many	TRBJ1-5	TRBV12-3/TRBV12-4	-	CASSNREEQPQHF	TGTGCCAGCAGTAACAGGGAAGAACAGCCCCAGCATTTT
-	TRBJ1-6	TRBV12-3/TRBV12-4	TRBD1	CASSLRDRVNSPLHF	TGTGCCAGCAGCCTCCGGGACAGGGTTAATTCACCCCTCCACTTT
few	TRBJ2-5	TRBV9	-	CASSPRPGRLEETQYF	TGTGCCAGCAGCCCTCGGCCCGGGCGGCTAGAGGAGACCCAGTACTTC